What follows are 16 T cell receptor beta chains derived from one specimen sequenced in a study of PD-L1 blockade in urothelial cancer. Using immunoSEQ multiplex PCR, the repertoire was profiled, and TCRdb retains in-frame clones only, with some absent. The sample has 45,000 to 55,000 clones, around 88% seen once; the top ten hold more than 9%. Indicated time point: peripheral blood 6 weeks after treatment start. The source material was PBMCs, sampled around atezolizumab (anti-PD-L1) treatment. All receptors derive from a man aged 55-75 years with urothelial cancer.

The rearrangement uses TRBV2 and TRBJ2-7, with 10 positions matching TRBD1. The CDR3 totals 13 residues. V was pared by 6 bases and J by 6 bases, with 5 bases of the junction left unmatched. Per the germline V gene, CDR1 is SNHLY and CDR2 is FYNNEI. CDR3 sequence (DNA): TGTGCCAGCAGGTCCGGGACAGGGGCCGAGCAGTACTTC. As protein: CASRSGTGAEQYF.

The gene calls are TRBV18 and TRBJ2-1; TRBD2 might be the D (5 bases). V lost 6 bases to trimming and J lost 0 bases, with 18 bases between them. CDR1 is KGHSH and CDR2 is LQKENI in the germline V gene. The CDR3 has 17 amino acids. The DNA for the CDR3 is TGTGCCAGCTCGTTCGGGTCCGGGGTTAGCTCCTACAATGAGCAGTTCTTC. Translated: CASSFGSGVSSYNEQFF.

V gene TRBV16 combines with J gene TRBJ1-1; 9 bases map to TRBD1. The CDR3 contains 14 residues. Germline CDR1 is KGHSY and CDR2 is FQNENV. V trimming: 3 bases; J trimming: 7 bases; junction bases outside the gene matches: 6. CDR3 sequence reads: CASSQGQGRGEAFF. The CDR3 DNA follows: TGTGCCAGCAGCCAGGGACAGGGCAGGGGTGAAGCTTTCTTT.

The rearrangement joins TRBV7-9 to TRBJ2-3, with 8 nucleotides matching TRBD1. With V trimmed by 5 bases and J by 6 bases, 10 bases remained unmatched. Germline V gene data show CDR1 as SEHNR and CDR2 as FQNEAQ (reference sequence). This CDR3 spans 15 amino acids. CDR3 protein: CASSPWTGRSDTQYF. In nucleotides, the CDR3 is TGTGCCAGCAGCCCATGGACAGGGAGGTCTGATACGCAGTATTTT.

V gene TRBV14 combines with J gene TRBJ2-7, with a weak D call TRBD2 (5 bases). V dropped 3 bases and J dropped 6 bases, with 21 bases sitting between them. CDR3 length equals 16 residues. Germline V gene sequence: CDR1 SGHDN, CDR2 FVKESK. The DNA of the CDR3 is TGTGCCAGCAGCCAGTTCCGGGGTATTGTAGGATCCGAGCAGTACTTC. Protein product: CASSQFRGIVGSEQYF.

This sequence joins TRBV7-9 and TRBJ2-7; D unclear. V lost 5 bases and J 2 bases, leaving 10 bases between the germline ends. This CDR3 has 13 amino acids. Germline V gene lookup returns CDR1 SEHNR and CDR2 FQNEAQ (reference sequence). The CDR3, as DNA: TGTGCCAGCAGCCTCCCCCCGGCCTACGAGCAGTACTTC. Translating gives CASSLPPAYEQYF.

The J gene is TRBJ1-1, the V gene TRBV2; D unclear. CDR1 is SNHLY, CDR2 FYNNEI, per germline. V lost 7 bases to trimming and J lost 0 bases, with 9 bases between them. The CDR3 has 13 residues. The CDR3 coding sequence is TGTGCCAGCACCGGGGAGGTGAACACTGAAGCTTTCTTT. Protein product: CASTGEVNTEAFF.

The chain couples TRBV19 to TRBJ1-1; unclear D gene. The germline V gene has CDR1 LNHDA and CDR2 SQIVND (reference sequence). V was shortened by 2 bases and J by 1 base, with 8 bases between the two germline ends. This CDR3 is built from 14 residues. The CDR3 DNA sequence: TGTGCCAGTAGTATATCCCGGGGGAACACTGAAGCTTTCTTT. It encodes CASSISRGNTEAFF.

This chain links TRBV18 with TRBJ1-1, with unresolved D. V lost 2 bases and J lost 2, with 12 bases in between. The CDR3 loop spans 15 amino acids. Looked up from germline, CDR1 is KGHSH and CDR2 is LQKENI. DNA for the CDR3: TGTGCCAGCTCACCAGAGGGCAGGAGCAACACTGAAGCTTTCTTT. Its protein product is CASSPEGRSNTEAFF.

DNA for the CDR3: TGTGCCAGCAGCTCTGGCGGGTACGGCTCCTACAATGAGCAGTTCTTC. As protein: CASSSGGYGSYNEQFF. The rearrangement joins TRBV7-3 to TRBJ2-1; TRBD2 might be the D (5 bases). Germline loops: CDR1 SGHTA, CDR2 FQGTGA. The V gene lost 4 bases and the J gene lost 0 bases, with 13 bases spanning the gap. The CDR3 runs to 16 residues.

CDR3 sequence reads: CATQGPKNIQYF. In nucleotides, the CDR3 is TGTGCCACCCAGGGGCCCAAAAACATTCAGTACTTC. This chain connects TRBV13 to TRBJ2-4; the D gene is possibly TRBD1 (6 bases). V lost 10 bases, J lost 2 bases, and 9 bases lay in between. Germline CDR1 PRHDT, CDR2 FYEKMQ (reference sequence). CDR3 length: 12 residues.

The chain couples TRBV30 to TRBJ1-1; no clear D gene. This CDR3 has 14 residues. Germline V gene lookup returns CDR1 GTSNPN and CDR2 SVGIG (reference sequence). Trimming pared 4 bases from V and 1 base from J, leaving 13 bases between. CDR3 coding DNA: TGTGCCTGGAACGTGGGAAGCGGGAACACTGAAGCTTTCTTT. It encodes CAWNVGSGNTEAFF.

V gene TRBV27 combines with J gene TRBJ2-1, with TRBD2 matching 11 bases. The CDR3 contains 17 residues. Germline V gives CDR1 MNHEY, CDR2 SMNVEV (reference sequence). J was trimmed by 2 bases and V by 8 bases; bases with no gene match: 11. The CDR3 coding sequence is TGTGCCAGCTTGCCCTGGGGTAGCGGGGGGGCCTACAATGAGCAGTTCTTC. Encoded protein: CASLPWGSGGAYNEQFF.

The CDR3 coding sequence is TGTGCCAGCAGCCGCCAGGGGACAGCAGCCTACGAGCAGTACTTC. Translating it yields CASSRQGTAAYEQYF. This sequence joins TRBV7-8 and TRBJ2-7; 7 bases map to TRBD1. V shed 5 bases, J shed 2 bases, and the junction held 9 bases outside the gene matches. The germline V gene encodes CDR1 SGHVS and CDR2 FQNEAQ. The CDR3 spans 15 residues.

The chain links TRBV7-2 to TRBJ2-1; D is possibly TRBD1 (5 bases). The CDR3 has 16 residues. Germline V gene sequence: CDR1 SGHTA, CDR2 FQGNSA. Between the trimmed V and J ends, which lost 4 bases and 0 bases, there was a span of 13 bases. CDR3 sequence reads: CASSYAQGSSYNEQFF. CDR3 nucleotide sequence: TGTGCCAGCAGCTATGCTCAGGGAAGCTCCTACAATGAGCAGTTCTTC.

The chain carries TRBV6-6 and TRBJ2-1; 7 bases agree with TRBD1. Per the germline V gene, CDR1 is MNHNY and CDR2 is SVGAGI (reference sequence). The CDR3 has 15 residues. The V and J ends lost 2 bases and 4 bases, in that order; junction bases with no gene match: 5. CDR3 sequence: CASSYTTGFYNEQFF. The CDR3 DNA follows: TGTGCCAGCAGTTACACGACAGGGTTTTACAATGAGCAGTTCTTC.